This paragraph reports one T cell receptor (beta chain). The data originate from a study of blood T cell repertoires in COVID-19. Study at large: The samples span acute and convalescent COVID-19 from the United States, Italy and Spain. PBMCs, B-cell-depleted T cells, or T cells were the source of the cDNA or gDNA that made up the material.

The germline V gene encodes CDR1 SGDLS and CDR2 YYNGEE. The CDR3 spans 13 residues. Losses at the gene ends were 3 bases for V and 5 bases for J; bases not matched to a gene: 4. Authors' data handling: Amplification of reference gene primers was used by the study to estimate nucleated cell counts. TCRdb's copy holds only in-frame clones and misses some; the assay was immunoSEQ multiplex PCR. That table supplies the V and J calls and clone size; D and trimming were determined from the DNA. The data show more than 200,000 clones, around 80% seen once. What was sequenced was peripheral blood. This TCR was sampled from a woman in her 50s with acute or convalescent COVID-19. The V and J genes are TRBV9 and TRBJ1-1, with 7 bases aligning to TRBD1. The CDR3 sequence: CASSAAGGTEAFF. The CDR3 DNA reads TGTGCCAGCAGCGCAGCAGGGGGGACTGAAGCTTTCTTT.